This TCR beta chain is from a study of blood T cell repertoires in COVID-19. As for the study in general: Material from acute and convalescent COVID-19 was sourced from the United States, Italy and Spain. T cells, B-cell-depleted T cells, or PBMCs supplied cDNA or gDNA.

The CDR3 totals 13 residues. Germline CDR1 is MNHNY and CDR2 is SVGAGI (reference sequence). Germline trimming cut 8 bases from V and 2 bases from J; bases unmatched to any gene: 5. In the original processing: Nucleated cell counts were estimated from reference gene primer amplification. Sequencing was performed with immunoSEQ multiplex PCR; in TCRdb, only in-frame clones are kept and a portion is missing. V and J calls plus clone size are reproduced from that table; the DNA served to infer D and trimming. The data contain about 250,000 clones, around nine tenths of them singletons. The receptor's source is a woman in her sixties who had recovered from COVID-19. The sample was peripheral blood. The chain links TRBV6-6 to TRBJ2-7, with TRBD1 identical over 8 bases. CDR3 coding DNA: TGTGCCAGCGCGAAACAGGGGGCCTACGAGCAGTACTTC. It is translated as CASAKQGAYEQYF.